Below, 27 T cell receptor beta chains from the same sample are listed, as sequenced in a study of blood T cell repertoires in COVID-19. The data were produced by immunoSEQ multiplex PCR, yet TCRdb's version contains in-frame clones alone and is incomplete. The sample holds 200,000 to 300,000 clones, 80% to 90% seen once. Sample: PBMCs or T cells enriched from blood (not recorded which). The receptor source for this set is a man in his fifties who had been exposed to COVID-19.

This chain joins TRBV19 and TRBJ1-5; 8 nucleotides line up with TRBD1. The germline V gene has CDR1 LNHDA and CDR2 SQIVND (reference sequence). After removal of 4 bases from V and 5 bases from J, the junction contained 7 bases not matched to a gene. CDR3 length: 15 amino acids. The CDR3 nucleotides read TGTGCCAGTAGTACCAGGACAGGGTATTATCAGCCCCAGCATTTT. This sequence encodes CASSTRTGYYQPQHF.

V is TRBV5-1 and J is TRBJ1-1; 7 bases map to TRBD1. Losses at the gene ends were 4 bases for V and 4 bases for J; bases not matched to a gene: 7. This CDR3 is built from 14 residues. Germline V gives CDR1 SGHRS, CDR2 YFSETQ. Here the CDR3 reads CASSPSNRGTEAFF. The CDR3 DNA reads as TGCGCCAGCAGCCCCTCTAACAGGGGCACTGAAGCTTTCTTT.

This clone was recorded once. The rearrangement links TRBV7-3 to TRBJ1-2, with D maybe TRBD1 (5 bases). This CDR3 has 14 residues. Trimming removed 3 bases at V and 2 bases at J, with 10 bases between. In germline, CDR1 is SGHTA, CDR2 FQGTGA. CDR3 nucleotides: TGTGCCAGCAGCTTGGGGCCAGGGAACTATGGCTACACCTTC. This sequence encodes CASSLGPGNYGYTF.

This clone was observed once. The chain is built from TRBV3-1 (or the pseudogene TRBV3-2) and TRBJ1-2; 7 nucleotides align to TRBD1. V lost 4 bases to trimming and J lost 8 bases; unmatched junction nucleotides: 4. CDR3 length: 12 residues. CDR1 and CDR2 (germline): LGHDT, YNNKEL (reference sequence). CDR3 sequence reads: CASSPRQGGYTF. CDR3 bases: TGTGCCAGCAGCCCTAGACAGGGAGGCTACACCTTC.

This clone was picked up one time. The rearrangement uses TRBV15 and TRBJ1-2; D uncertain. Germline V gene sequence: CDR1 LNHNV, CDR2 YYDKDF (reference sequence). The CDR3 extends over 12 amino acids. The V gene lost 2 bases and the J gene lost 4 bases, with 5 bases spanning the gap. The CDR3 DNA reads as TGTGCCACCAGCAGAAATATCTATGGCTACACCTTC. Translated, it gives CATSRNIYGYTF. Complete variable domain (other parts from reference TRBV15 and TRBJ1-2): DAMVIQNPRYQVTQFGKPVTLSCSQTLNHNVMYWYQQKSSQAPKLLFHYYDKDFNNEADTPDNFQSRRPNTSFCFLDIRSPGLGDTAMYLCATSRNIYGYTFGSGTRLTVV.

This clone was seen only once. The CDR3 sequence: CASSLGQGNTGELFF. The CDR3 DNA reads TGTGCCAGCAGCTTGGGACAGGGGAACACCGGGGAGCTGTTTTTT. This chain uses TRBV5-5 with TRBJ2-2; 7 positions match TRBD1. The trim removed 0 bases at V and 1 base at J, leaving 0 bases unmatched. Germline V gene lookup returns CDR1 SGHKS and CDR2 YYEKEE (reference sequence). This CDR3 is 15 amino acids long.

V gene TRBV7-2 combines with J gene TRBJ2-1; 11 nucleotides agree with TRBD2. The junction had 13 bases not matched to a gene; V was cut back by 1 base and J by 8 bases. The CDR3 spans 18 residues. Germline loops: CDR1 SGHTA, CDR2 FQGNSA. The CDR3 DNA sequence: TGTGCCAGCAGCTTAGTGGTTAGCGGGAGGGTCTTCGGCGATGAGCAGTTCTTC. It codes for CASSLVVSGRVFGDEQFF.

The DNA for the CDR3 is TGCGCCAGCAGCCCGGGACTAGCGGGTCCTCTGACTAGCACAGATACGCAGTATTTT. Translated, it gives CASSPGLAGPLTSTDTQYF. This chain joins TRBV4-1 and TRBJ2-3; 12 nucleotides align to TRBD2. Trimming took 4 bases from V and 0 from J; bases not matched to a gene: 11. The CDR3 sequence is 19 residues long. CDR1 MGHRA and CDR2 YSYEKL come from the germline V gene.

The J gene is TRBJ2-7, the V gene TRBV5-5; 8 bases map to TRBD2. Germline V CDR1 and CDR2: SGHKS, YYEKEE (reference sequence). Trimming cost V 4 bases and J 1 base; bases outside gene matches: 10. CDR3 length: 16 amino acids. CDR3: CASSLYGAGESYEQYV. The CDR3 DNA follows: TGTGCCAGCAGCCTCTATGGAGCGGGAGAGTCCTACGAGCAGTACGTC.

V usage is TRBV7-9 and J usage is TRBJ2-3, with 10 bases identical to TRBD2. CDR3 length: 16 amino acids. The germline CDR1 and CDR2 sequences are SEHNR and FQNEAQ (reference sequence). V lost 4 bases and J lost 6; bases outside the gene matches: 10. For the CDR3, the DNA is TGTGCCAGCAGCTACGAGACCGGGACTAGCGTGGATACGCAGTATTTT. This gives the protein CASSYETGTSVDTQYF.

The V gene is TRBV6-4, the J gene TRBJ2-1, with D perhaps matching TRBD1 (6 bases). This CDR3 has 13 amino acids. Germline CDR1 MRHNA, CDR2 SNTAGT. Trimming pared 6 bases from V and 6 bases from J, leaving 12 bases between. CDR3: CASRQGFGNEQFF. CDR3 coding DNA: TGTGCCAGCAGACAGGGTTTCGGCAATGAGCAGTTCTTC.

This sequence joins TRBV24-1 and TRBJ1-1; tentative D call: TRBD1 (5 bases). CDR3 length: 12 residues. V was trimmed by 9 bases and J by 4 bases, leaving 11 bases between them. Germline CDR1 reads KGHDR; CDR2 reads SFDVKD. As DNA, the CDR3 is TGTGCCACCCAGGGATATGCCACTGAAGCTTTCTTT. Protein: CATQGYATEAFF.

The chain carries TRBV24-1 and TRBJ2-2; the D gene is possibly TRBD1 (5 bases). CDR3 length equals 16 residues. Trimming left V 4 bases short and J 0 bases short, with 11 bases between. Germline V gives CDR1 KGHDR, CDR2 SFDVKD. CDR3 DNA sequence: TGTGCCACCAGTGACCCAAGACAGTCGAACACCGGGGAGCTGTTTTTT. It yields the protein CATSDPRQSNTGELFF.

The chain is built from TRBV12-3 or TRBV12-4 and TRBJ2-1; D gene unclear. CDR3 size: 11 residues. Trimming removed 5 bases from V and 12 bases from J, with 11 bases in between. The CDR3 DNA reads TGTGCCAGCAGTCCCAATTCGGGGCAGTTCTTC. It specifies CASSPNSGQFF.

The chain recombines TRBV2 with TRBJ2-7; TRBD2 might be the D (6 bases). The CDR3 sequence is 14 residues long. Germline-derived CDR1 and CDR2 are SNHLY and FYNNEI. With 1 base removed from V and 3 bases from J, the gap between germline ends came to 10 bases. The CDR3 sequence: CASSEGGRSYEQYV. The DNA for the CDR3 is TGTGCCAGCAGTGAAGGAGGGAGGAGCTACGAGCAGTACGTC.

This clone was detected only once. V gene TRBV28 combines with J gene TRBJ1-3; D not certain. The germline gives CDR1 MDHEN, CDR2 SYDVKM. This CDR3 comprises 13 residues. Deletions cut 6 bases from V and 11 bases from J, with 17 bases between. The CDR3 reads CASRRLGSLAIYF. In nucleotides, the CDR3 is TGTGCCAGCAGAAGACTGGGTAGTCTCGCCATATATTTT.

The genes are TRBV19 and TRBJ1-3; no reliable D call. The CDR3 has 14 residues. Looked up from germline, CDR1 is LNHDA and CDR2 is SQIVND (reference sequence). V lost 6 bases, J lost 0 bases, and 9 bases lay in between. The DNA for the CDR3 is TGTGCCAGTAGCCCGTCCTACTCTGGAAACACCATATATTTT. Translated: CASSPSYSGNTIYF.

This chain joins TRBV9 and TRBJ1-5; D remains unclear. Trimming took 0 bases from V and 3 from J, leaving 7 bases between them. The germline V gene encodes CDR1 SGDLS and CDR2 YYNGEE. The CDR3 totals 14 residues. This CDR3 is CASSVGRHNQPQHF. In nucleotides, the CDR3 is TGTGCCAGCAGCGTAGGGCGGCACAATCAGCCCCAGCATTTT. Full variable domain (remainder filled in from reference TRBV9 and TRBJ1-5): DSGVTQTPKHLITATGQRVTLRCSPRSGDLSVYWYQQSLDQGLQFLIQYYNGEERAKGNILERFSAQQFPDLHSELNLSSLELGDSALYFCASSVGRHNQPQHFGDGTRLSIL.

The chain is built from TRBV21-1 and TRBJ2-3; TRBD1 is taken as the D call from the table, unchecked against the DNA. TRBV21-1 is tagged as a pseudogene. This CDR3 is built from 16 residues. CDR3 amino acids: CASSKGGGQDINTQYF. The CDR3 DNA sequence: TGTGCCAGCAGCAAAGGAGGGGGACAGGACATTAATACGCAGTATTTT.

J is TRBJ1-5 and V is TRBV5-1, with D uncertain. V gave up 1 base and J gave up 2 bases, with 16 bases separating them. The CDR3 spans 17 residues. The V gene's germline CDR1 is SGHRS and CDR2 YFSETQ. CDR3 sequence (DNA): TGCGCCAGCAGCTTGTCATTGAGGAGTCTGGGCAATCAGCCCCAGCATTTT. Residues: CASSLSLRSLGNQPQHF.

The chain is built from TRBV25-1 and TRBJ1-3; the D gene is possibly TRBD1 (6 bases). The V end lost 7 bases, the J end lost 4 bases, and 14 bases lay between the germline ends. Germline V gene lookup returns CDR1 MGHDK and CDR2 SYGVNS. CDR3 size: 14 residues. The CDR3 DNA sequence: TGTGCCAGCACCCCCCGAGGGGGAGGAAACACCATATATTTT. Residues: CASTPRGGGNTIYF.

V is TRBV19 and J is TRBJ1-1; D gene unclear. The CDR3 is made up of 15 amino acids. Germline loops: CDR1 LNHDA, CDR2 SQIVND (reference sequence). The germline V and J ends were trimmed by 6 bases and 0 bases, with 14 bases remaining between them. The CDR3 DNA reads as TGTGCCAGTAGGAACGAGGGTTTGATGAACACTGAAGCTTTCTTT. It yields the protein CASRNEGLMNTEAFF.

This clone was observed a few times. This chain joins TRBV18 and TRBJ1-2; D remains unclear. Trimming removed 2 bases at V and 4 bases at J, with 8 bases between. Germline V gene data show CDR1 as KGHSH and CDR2 as LQKENI. This CDR3 has 13 residues. CDR3 sequence reads: CASSPGRPYGYTF. The CDR3 nucleotides are TGTGCCAGCTCACCAGGCAGGCCCTATGGCTACACCTTC.

This sequence joins TRBV27 and TRBJ2-3, with no clear D. The CDR3 spans 16 residues. V dropped 2 bases and J dropped 2 bases, with 14 bases sitting between them. Germline assignment: CDR1 MNHEY and CDR2 SMNVEV (reference sequence). The CDR3 DNA is TGTGCCAGCAGTTTAAGGCGGAAAGACTTCACAGATACGCAGTATTTT. Translating gives CASSLRRKDFTDTQYF.

V usage is TRBV7-3 and J usage is TRBJ2-1; maybe TRBD2 (6 bases). Trimming stripped 0 bases from V and 8 bases from J, with 17 bases between. Germline CDR1 reads SGHTA; CDR2 reads FQGTGA. The CDR3 loop spans 16 amino acids. The chain's CDR3 is CASSLTGREPLDEQFF. In nucleotides, the CDR3 is TGTGCCAGCAGCTTAACGGGGCGGGAACCCCTCGATGAGCAGTTCTTC. Based on the CDR3 plus reference TRBV7-3 and TRBJ2-1, the full variable domain is GAGVSQTPSNKVTEKGKYVELRCDPISGHTALYWYRQSLGQGPEFLIYFQGTGAADDSGLPNDRFFAVRPEGSVSTLKIQRTERGDSAVYLCASSLTGREPLDEQFFGPGTRLTVL.

This clone was counted only a few times. The V and J genes are TRBV9 and TRBJ2-5, with 8 bases lining up with TRBD1. The CDR3 loop spans 15 amino acids. Germline assignment: CDR1 SGDLS and CDR2 YYNGEE. V was pared by 4 bases and J by 5 bases, with 10 bases of the junction left unmatched. CDR3 residues: CASSSRGDRLETQYF. CDR3 nucleotides: TGTGCCAGCAGCTCGAGAGGGGACAGGTTGGAGACCCAGTACTTC.

V and J are TRBV9 and TRBJ2-3; the D gene is possibly TRBD2 (6 bases). Germline loops: CDR1 SGDLS, CDR2 YYNGEE. V gave up 0 bases and J gave up 1 base, with 9 bases separating them. The CDR3 loop spans 15 amino acids. The CDR3 nucleotides are TGTGCCAGCAGCGTAGCGGGAGCGGGCACAGATACGCAGTATTTT. This gives the protein CASSVAGAGTDTQYF.